This is a list of T cell receptor beta chains from one sample in a study of T cell repertoires in ileal Crohn's disease. The assay was immunoSEQ multiplex PCR, and TCRdb's table has in-frame clones only and misses some. The sample holds 150 to 200 clones; roughly 95% are singletons and the top ten take approximately 6%. Source material: CD4+ T cells sorted from the ileum. The source of these receptors is an adult with Crohn's disease. Both conserved end residues are part of each CDR3. The D gene is left open where the match is weak. The size entry is marked missing in some rows and otherwise reads once, few, many or a size class.

cdr3_length,clone_size,d_call,j_call,v_call,cdr3_aa,cdr3_nt
12,NA,TRBD2,TRBJ2-5,TRBV10-2,CATGGYQETQYF,TGCGCCACGGGGGGGTACCAAGAGACCCAGTACTTC
17,NA,NA,TRBJ1-6,TRBV30,CAWSVSSARVINSPLHF,TGTGCCTGGAGTGTATCTTCCGCCCGGGTAATTAATTCACCCCTCCACTTT
20,NA,TRBD1,TRBJ1-3,TRBV2,CASSEAGQGSSTRSGNTIYF,TGTGCCAGCAGTGAAGCAGGACAGGGATCAAGCACCCGCTCTGGAAACACCATATATTTT
14,NA,NA,TRBJ1-5,TRBV19,CASVQGFGNQPQHF,TGTGCCTCCGTACAGGGATTTGGCAATCAGCCCCAGCATTTT
13,NA,TRBD1,TRBJ1-2,TRBV28,CASSPGQGDGYTF,TGTGCCAGCAGCCCCGGACAGGGGGATGGCTACACCTTC
17,NA,TRBD2,TRBJ2-7,TRBV5-8,CASSRPGTSGLPYEQYF,TGTGCCAGCAGCCGACCCGGGACTAGCGGGCTACCCTACGAGCAGTACTTC
16,NA,TRBD1,TRBJ2-3,TRBV5-1,CASSLAEGGPGDTQYF,TGCGCCAGCAGCTTGGCCGAAGGGGGCCCCGGAGATACGCAGTATTTT
15,NA,TRBD1,TRBJ1-2,TRBV9,CASSVASGQGTGYTF,TGTGCCAGCAGCGTAGCGTCGGGACAGGGGACTGGCTACACCTTC
12,NA,NA,TRBJ1-1,TRBV5-4,CASSLGLSKAFF,TGTGCCAGCAGCTTAGGACTATCTAAAGCTTTCTTT
11,once,NA,TRBJ2-1,TRBV27,CASSRGNEQFF,TGTGCCAGCAGCCGGGGGAATGAGCAGTTCTTC
14,NA,NA,TRBJ1-1,TRBV11-2,CASSSSGGWGEAFF,TGTGCCAGCAGCTCCTCCGGGGGATGGGGTGAAGCTTTCTTT
15,NA,NA,TRBJ2-1,TRBV9,CASSPSAEPYNEQFF,TGTGCCAGCAGCCCTAGCGCCGAACCGTACAATGAGCAGTTCTTC
12,once,NA,TRBJ2-1,TRBV11-2,CASSPTQNEQFF,TGTGCCAGCAGCCCCACTCAAAATGAGCAGTTCTTC
12,NA,NA,TRBJ1-5,TRBV28,CATTDRNQPQHF,TGTGCCACCACGGACAGAAATCAGCCCCAGCATTTT
16,once,NA,TRBJ2-7,TRBV4-2,CASSQGGRYISYEQYF,TGTGCCAGCAGCCAAGGCGGGCGGTACATCTCCTACGAGCAGTACTTC
14,NA,NA,TRBJ1-5,TRBV5-6,CASSLAGERQPQHF,TGTGCCAGCAGCTTGGCGGGGGAACGGCAGCCCCAGCATTTT
10,NA,TRBD1,TRBJ1-1,TRBV29-1,CSVSTGDAFF,TGCAGCGTTTCGACAGGGGATGCTTTCTTT
15,NA,TRBD1,TRBJ2-1,TRBV19,CATKTGGAGNNEQFF,TGTGCCACCAAGACAGGGGGCGCCGGAAACAATGAGCAGTTCTTC
10,NA,NA,TRBJ2-1,TRBV29-1,CSVAGNEQFF,TGCAGCGTTGCAGGGAATGAGCAGTTCTTC
18,NA,TRBD2,TRBJ2-1,TRBV7-9,CASSPRGSGAVSYNEQFF,TGTGCCAGCAGCCCCCGGGGTAGCGGGGCTGTCTCCTACAATGAGCAGTTCTTC
16,NA,NA,TRBJ2-1,TRBV2,CASSEAGQSSYNEQFF,TGTGCCAGCAGTGAAGCCGGTCAAAGCTCCTACAATGAGCAGTTCTTC
17,NA,NA,TRBJ2-3,TRBV9,CASSVRAPTTSTDTQYF,TGTGCCAGCAGCGTACGGGCCCCGACTACTAGCACAGATACGCAGTATTTT
16,NA,TRBD2,TRBJ2-1,TRBV6-5,CASSFHLTSGSTEQFF,TGTGCCAGCAGTTTCCACCTAACTAGCGGGAGCACTGAGCAGTTCTTC
13,NA,TRBD2,TRBJ2-1,TRBV19,CATRTSAGNEQFF,TGTGCCACTCGGACTAGCGCGGGCAATGAGCAGTTCTTC
15,NA,NA,TRBJ2-5,TRBV4-2,CASSPPGGGQETQYF,TGTGCCAGCAGCCCCCCAGGAGGCGGCCAAGAGACCCAGTACTTC
13,NA,NA,TRBJ1-2,TRBV5-1,CASSLETFRGYTF,TGCGCCAGCAGCCTAGAGACTTTCCGGGGCTACACCTTC
16,NA,TRBD2,TRBJ2-1,TRBV19,CASSINLAGGYNEQFF,TGTGCCAGTAGTATAAACCTAGCGGGAGGTTACAATGAGCAGTTCTTC
16,NA,TRBD2,TRBJ2-1,TRBV7-8,CASSFWTSVLQNEQFF,TGTGCCAGCAGCTTCTGGACTAGCGTCCTGCAAAATGAGCAGTTCTTC
15,NA,NA,TRBJ2-1,TRBV13,CASSLSERSANEQFF,TGTGCCAGCAGCTTGAGTGAGAGGTCCGCCAATGAGCAGTTCTTC
15,NA,TRBD1,TRBJ1-2,TRBV5-1,CASSSRTGKEDGYTF,TGCGCCAGCAGCTCGAGGACAGGGAAGGAAGATGGCTACACCTTC
12,NA,NA,TRBJ2-5,TRBV7-8,CASSRSGETQYF,TGTGCCAGCAGCCGGAGTGGTGAGACCCAGTACTTC
15,NA,NA,TRBJ2-1,TRBV11-2,CASSLLQGVGGEQFF,TGTGCCAGCAGCTTACTGCAGGGCGTCGGCGGTGAGCAGTTCTTC
14,NA,NA,TRBJ1-5,TRBV9,CASSVDSGRQPQHF,TGTGCCAGCAGCGTAGATTCAGGGAGGCAGCCCCAGCATTTT
15,NA,TRBD1,TRBJ1-1,TRBV28,CAGCRGTGISTEAFF,TGTGCCGGATGCCGCGGGACAGGGATATCCACTGAAGCTTTCTTT
13,once,NA,TRBJ2-7,TRBV7-2,CASSAGAAYEQYF,TGTGCCAGCAGCGCTGGAGCAGCCTACGAGCAGTACTTC
13,NA,NA,TRBJ2-7,TRBV28,CASSPRLGNEQYF,TGTGCCAGCAGTCCCCGACTAGGGAACGAGCAGTACTTC
14,NA,NA,TRBJ1-3,TRBV6-6,CATREGLSGDTIYF,TGTGCCACCCGGGAGGGCTTAAGTGGGGACACCATATATTTT
14,NA,NA,TRBJ2-7,TRBV29-1,CSVVVDGAAYEQYF,TGCAGCGTGGTAGTAGACGGAGCAGCCTACGAGCAGTACTTC
17,NA,TRBD2,TRBJ2-1,TRBV5-4,CASSRAGLAGGGNEQFF,TGTGCCAGCAGCCGGGCCGGTCTAGCGGGGGGGGGCAATGAGCAGTTCTTC
17,NA,NA,TRBJ1-3,TRBV9,CASSVSGGPTDGNTIYF,TGTGCCAGCAGCGTAAGCGGGGGACCCACCGATGGAAACACCATATATTTT
17,NA,TRBD2,TRBJ2-2,TRBV29-1,CSVAPVLAGGHTGELFF,TGCAGCGTTGCTCCGGTTCTAGCGGGAGGACACACCGGGGAGCTGTTTTTT
14,NA,NA,TRBJ2-1,TRBV2,CASSEDFTYNEQFF,TGTGCCAGCAGTGAAGACTTTACCTACAATGAGCAGTTCTTC
15,NA,NA,TRBJ2-1,TRBV9,CASSVLEGKNNEQFF,TGTGCCAGCAGTGTCCTGGAGGGGAAGAACAATGAGCAGTTCTTC
18,once,NA,TRBJ2-3,TRBV6-1,CASSVSTSISGFTDTQYF,TGTGCCAGCAGTGTCTCCACTAGTATAAGCGGGTTCACAGATACGCAGTATTTT
16,NA,TRBD2,TRBJ2-2,TRBV13,CASSLGGLAGLGELFF,TGTGCCAGCAGCCTAGGAGGACTAGCGGGACTCGGGGAGCTGTTTTTT
13,NA,TRBD2,TRBJ2-2,TRBV6-4,CASSQERGRRLFF,TGTGCCAGCAGTCAAGAGCGGGGAAGGAGGCTGTTTTTT
14,NA,NA,TRBJ2-2,TRBV11-3,CASGRARGTGELFF,TGTGCGAGTGGGAGGGCCAGGGGCACCGGGGAGCTGTTTTTT
14,NA,NA,TRBJ2-3,TRBV7-9,CASLTTGVIDTQYF,TGTGCCAGCCTAACGACGGGAGTTATAGATACGCAGTATTTT
13,NA,NA,TRBJ2-2,TRBV2,CASSGPGSGELFF,TGTGCCAGCAGTGGCCCAGGGTCCGGCGAGCTGTTTTTT
18,NA,NA,TRBJ2-1,TRBV15,CATSRVGVIQSSYNEQFF,TGTGCCACCAGCAGAGTAGGGGTCATCCAGAGCTCCTACAATGAGCAGTTCTTC
14,few,NA,TRBJ1-1,TRBV27,CASSSPSSNTEAFF,TGTGCCAGCAGTTCTCCCAGTTCGAACACTGAAGCTTTCTTT
10,NA,NA,TRBJ1-2,TRBV28,CASSRYGYTF,TGTGCCAGCTCTAGGTATGGCTACACCTTC
12,NA,NA,TRBJ2-5,TRBV29-1,CSVGAGQETQYF,TGCAGCGTTGGGGCGGGCCAAGAGACCCAGTACTTC
15,NA,TRBD1,TRBJ1-3,TRBV28,CASSPGTANGNTIYF,TGTGCCAGCAGTCCGGGGACAGCTAATGGAAACACCATATATTTT